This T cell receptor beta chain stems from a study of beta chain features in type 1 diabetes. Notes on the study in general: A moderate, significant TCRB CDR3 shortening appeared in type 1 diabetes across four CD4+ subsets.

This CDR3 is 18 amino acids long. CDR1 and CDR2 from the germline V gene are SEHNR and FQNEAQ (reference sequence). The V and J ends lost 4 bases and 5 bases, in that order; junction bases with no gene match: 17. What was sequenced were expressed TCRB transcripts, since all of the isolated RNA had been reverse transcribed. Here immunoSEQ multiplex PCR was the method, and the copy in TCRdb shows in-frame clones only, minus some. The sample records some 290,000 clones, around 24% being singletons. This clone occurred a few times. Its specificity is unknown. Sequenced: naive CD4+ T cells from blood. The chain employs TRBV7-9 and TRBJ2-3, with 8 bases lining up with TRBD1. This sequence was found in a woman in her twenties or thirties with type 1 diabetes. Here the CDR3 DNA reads TGTGCCAGCAGCTACGGGACAGGCTACCTCGGGGATATAGATACGCAGTATTTT. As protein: CASSYGTGYLGDIDTQYF.